This T cell receptor beta chain was found in a study of T cell repertoires in cytomegalovirus infection. From the reads, TCRdb called clonotypes with MiXCR, one entry per CDR3 protein. The sample has approximately 730,000 distinct CDR3 sequences; 30% to 35% are singletons. In the case of this clonotype: Its antigen remains unknown.

Per the germline V gene, CDR1 is MNHNS and CDR2 is SASEGT. V was shortened by 6 bases and J by 5 bases, with 14 bases between the two germline ends. This CDR3 is 13 amino acids long. This chain uses TRBV6-1 with TRBJ2-7, with D tentatively TRBD1 (7 bases). Sequencing was performed on cultured PBMCs, taken from culture after CMV antigen stimulation. The receptor comes from a human donor in good health (CMV status not recorded). Some clones in this sample may be carry-over from other donors' samples. Written as DNA, the CDR3 is TGTGCCAGCAGACGAGGGGGCGGGAACGAGCAGTACTTC. As protein: CASRRGGGNEQYF.